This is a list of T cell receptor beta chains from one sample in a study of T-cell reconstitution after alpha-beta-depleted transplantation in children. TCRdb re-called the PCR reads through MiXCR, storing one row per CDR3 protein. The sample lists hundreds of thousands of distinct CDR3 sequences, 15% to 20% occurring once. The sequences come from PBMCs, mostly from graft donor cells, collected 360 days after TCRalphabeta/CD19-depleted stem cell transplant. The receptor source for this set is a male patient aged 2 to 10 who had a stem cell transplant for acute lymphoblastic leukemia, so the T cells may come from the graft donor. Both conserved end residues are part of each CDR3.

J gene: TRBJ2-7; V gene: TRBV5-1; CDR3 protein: CASSLAVRGSYEQYF
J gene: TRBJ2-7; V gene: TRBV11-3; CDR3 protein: CASSPGQGRNEQYF
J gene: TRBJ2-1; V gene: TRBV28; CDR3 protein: CASTSAGEQFF
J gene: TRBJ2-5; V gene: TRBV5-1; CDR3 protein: CASSLAGQAALETQYF
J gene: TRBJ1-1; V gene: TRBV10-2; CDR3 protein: CASSRQLLAEAFF
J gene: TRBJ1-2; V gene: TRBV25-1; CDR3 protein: CASRARDREYGYTF
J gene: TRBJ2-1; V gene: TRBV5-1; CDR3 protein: CASSSGTASYNEQFF
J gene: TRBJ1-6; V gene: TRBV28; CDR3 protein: CATAPTGRSRNSPLHF
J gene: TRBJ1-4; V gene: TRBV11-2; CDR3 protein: CASSLVGGFIEKLFF
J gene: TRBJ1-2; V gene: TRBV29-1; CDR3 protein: CSVGGQGAGYTF
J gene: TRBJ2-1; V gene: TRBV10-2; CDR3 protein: CASKQGTSASWGEQFF
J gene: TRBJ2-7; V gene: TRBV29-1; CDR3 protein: CSVVPPGPLSYEQYF
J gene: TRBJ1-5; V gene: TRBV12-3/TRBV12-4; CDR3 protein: CASSPSGQGMEPQHF
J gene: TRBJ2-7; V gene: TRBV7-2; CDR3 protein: CASSLGTGGGSYEQYF
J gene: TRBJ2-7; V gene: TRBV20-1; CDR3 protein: CCARDRATSPITYEQYF
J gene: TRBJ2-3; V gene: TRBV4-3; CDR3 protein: CASSQKLVSTDTQYF
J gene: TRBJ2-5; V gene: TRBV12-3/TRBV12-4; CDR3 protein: CASSLVGQGDNRETQYF
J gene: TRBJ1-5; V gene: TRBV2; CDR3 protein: CASRTDRGRQPQHF
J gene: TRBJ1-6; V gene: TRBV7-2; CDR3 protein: CASSIGRRSYNSPLHF
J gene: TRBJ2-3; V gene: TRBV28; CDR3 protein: CASSLGGLAGGRDTQYF
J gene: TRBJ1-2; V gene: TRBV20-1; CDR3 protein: CSARGRGYGYTF
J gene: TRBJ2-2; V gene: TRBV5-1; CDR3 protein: CASSYLRETGELFF
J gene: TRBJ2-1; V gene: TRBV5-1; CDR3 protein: CASSLQTSGLREQFF
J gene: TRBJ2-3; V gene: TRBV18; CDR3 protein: CASSPHGLADTQYF
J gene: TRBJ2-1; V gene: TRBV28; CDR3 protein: CASSLLGNEQFF
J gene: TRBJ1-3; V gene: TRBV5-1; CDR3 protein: CASSLPSKGNTIYF
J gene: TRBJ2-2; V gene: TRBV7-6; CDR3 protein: CASSLAQGERELFF
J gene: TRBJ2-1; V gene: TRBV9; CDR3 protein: CASSVHVRRASYNEQFF
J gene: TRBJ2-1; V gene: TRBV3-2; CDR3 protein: CASSPRLAGSSYNEQFF
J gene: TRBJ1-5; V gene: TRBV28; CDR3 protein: CASSLSAFVEGRQPQHF
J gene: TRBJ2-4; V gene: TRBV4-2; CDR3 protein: CASSQESGYVKNIQYF
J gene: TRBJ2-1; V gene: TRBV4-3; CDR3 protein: CASSQVSGPGEQFF
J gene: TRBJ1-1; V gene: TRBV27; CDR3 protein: CARDRGHPKNTEAFF
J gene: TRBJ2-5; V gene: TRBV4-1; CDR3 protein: CASSQAGTGIETQYF
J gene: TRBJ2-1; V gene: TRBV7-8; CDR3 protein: CASSLRQGVNEQFF